This TCR beta chain was sequenced in a study of blood T cell repertoires in COVID-19. In the study overall: Specimens from acute and convalescent COVID-19 originated in the United States, Italy and Spain. Sources were T cells, B-cell-depleted T cells, or PBMCs; the material itself was cDNA or gDNA.

The germline gives CDR1 MNHNY, CDR2 SVGAGI (reference sequence). The CDR3 consists of 13 residues. Germline trimming cut 4 bases from V and 8 bases from J; bases unmatched to any gene: 6. Those enrolled in Seattle joined during active infection and were followed longitudinally afterward. As originally analysed: Reference gene primer amplification gave nucleated cell count estimates. Assay: immunoSEQ multiplex PCR; the TCRdb copy retains only in-frame clones and omits some. Clone size and V and J calls were adopted from that table, with D and trimming inferred from the DNA. The data contain 30,000 to 40,000 clones, just under 75% of them singletons.

This TCR derives from a man between 70 and 80 years old with COVID-19, enrolled during active disease. Sequencing used peripheral blood. This rearrangement joins TRBV6-6 to TRBJ2-3, with TRBD2 identical over 7 bases. The CDR3 DNA reads as TGTGCCAGCAGTTCGACGACGGGGGGTACGCAGTATTTT. Translating it yields CASSSTTGGTQYF.